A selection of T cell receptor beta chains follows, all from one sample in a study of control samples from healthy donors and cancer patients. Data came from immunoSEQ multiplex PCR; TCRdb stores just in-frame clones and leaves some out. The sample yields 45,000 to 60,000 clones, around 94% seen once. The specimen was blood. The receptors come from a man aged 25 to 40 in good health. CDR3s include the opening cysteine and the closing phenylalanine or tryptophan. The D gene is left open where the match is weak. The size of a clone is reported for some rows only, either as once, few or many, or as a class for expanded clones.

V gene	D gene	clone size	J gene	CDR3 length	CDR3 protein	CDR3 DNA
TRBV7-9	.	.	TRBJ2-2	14	CASSLGQNTGELFF	TGTGCCAGCAGCCTGGGACAGAACACCGGGGAGCTGTTTTTT
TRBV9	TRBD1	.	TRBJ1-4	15	CASSAGGATNEKLFF	TGTGCCAGCAGCGCAGGGGGGGCAACTAATGAAAAACTGTTTTTT
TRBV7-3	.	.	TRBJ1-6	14	CASSSGPHNSPLHF	TGTGCCAGCAGCTCGGGGCCACATAATTCACCCCTCCACTTT
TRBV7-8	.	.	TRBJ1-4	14	CASSLEGMGEKLFF	TGTGCCAGCAGCTTAGAGGGCATGGGTGAAAAACTGTTTTTT
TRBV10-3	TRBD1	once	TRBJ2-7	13	CAISGRGSDEQYF	TGTGCCATCAGTGGCAGGGGGAGCGACGAGCAGTACTTC
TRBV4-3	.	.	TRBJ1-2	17	CASSQDRQGVGRYGYTF	TGCGCCAGCAGCCAAGATAGGCAGGGCGTGGGCCGCTATGGCTACACCTTC
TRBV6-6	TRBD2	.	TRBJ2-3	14	CASIRTSGRDTQYF	TGTGCCAGCATCCGGACTAGCGGGAGGGATACGCAGTATTTT
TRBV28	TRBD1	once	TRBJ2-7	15	CASSSRQGTRYEQYF	TGTGCCAGCAGTTCGAGACAGGGGACCCGCTACGAGCAGTACTTC
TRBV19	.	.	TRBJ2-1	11	CASSTRGEQFF	TGTGCCAGTAGTACGCGGGGTGAGCAGTTCTTC
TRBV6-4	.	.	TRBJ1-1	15	CASRLDGISNTEAFF	TGTGCCAGCAGACTGGACGGGATTTCAAACACTGAAGCTTTCTTT
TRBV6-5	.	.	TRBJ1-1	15	CASSYRGHMNTEAFF	TGTGCCAGCAGTTACAGGGGACACATGAACACTGAAGCTTTCTTT
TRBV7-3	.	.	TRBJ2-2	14	CASSQTQGPGELFF	TGTGCCAGCAGCCAAACCCAGGGTCCCGGGGAGCTGTTTTTT